The rows below give T cell receptor beta chains drawn from one sample of a study of T cell repertoires in cytomegalovirus infection. Their antigen targets remain unknown. TCRdb analysed the reads with MiXCR anew, one entry per CDR3 protein. The data contain 640,000 or so distinct CDR3 sequences, about 33% of them singletons. Sequenced here: cultured PBMCs, sampled from culture after CMV antigen stimulation. The receptors derive from a human donor in good health (CMV status not recorded). Some clones in this sample may be carry-over from other donors' samples. CDR3s include the opening cysteine and the closing phenylalanine or tryptophan. D genes are given only for firm matches. Size tells how often a clone was seen (once, few, many) or the class of an expanded clone, and some rows leave it out.

CDR3,DNA,V,size,D,J
CASSLARTGLYEQYF,TGTGCCAGCAGCTTAGCAAGGACAGGCCTCTACGAGCAGTACTTC,TRBV7-9,few,TRBD1,TRBJ2-7
CASSLLRARRGETQYF,TGTGCCAGCAGCTTGTTGAGGGCTCGACGGGGAGAGACCCAGTACTTC,TRBV5-5,few,-,TRBJ2-5
CASSGSPAGGKQETQYF,TGTGCCAGCAGTGGGTCCCCAGCGGGGGGTAAACAAGAGACCCAGTACTTC,TRBV2,-,TRBD2,TRBJ2-5
CASSVLGSGTGIYEQYF,TGTGCCAGCTCCGTCTTAGGGTCCGGGACAGGGATATACGAGCAGTACTTC,TRBV18,-,TRBD1,TRBJ2-7
CASSLANAAALPSPLHF,TGTGCCAGCAGCTTAGCGAACGCGGCGGCATTGCCTTCACCCCTCCACTTT,TRBV7-2,-,-,TRBJ1-6
CASSLEGDNTGELFF,TGCGCCAGCAGCTTGGAGGGAGATAACACCGGGGAGCTGTTTTTT,TRBV5-1,-,-,TRBJ2-2
CASSARGTDNEQFF,TGTGCCAGCAGCGCCCGGGGAACCGACAATGAGCAGTTCTTC,TRBV7-2,few,-,TRBJ2-1
CASSLSVGGPPNEKLFF,TGTGCCAGCAGTTTATCGGTCGGGGGGCCACCTAATGAAAAACTGTTTTTT,TRBV27,few,-,TRBJ1-4
CASSLGNSGNTIYF,TGTGCCAGCAGCCTAGGGAATTCTGGAAACACCATATATTTT,TRBV7-2,many,-,TRBJ1-3
CASSLALGEETQYF,TGTGCCAGCAGCTTAGCATTGGGGGAAGAGACCCAGTACTTC,TRBV7-9,many,-,TRBJ2-5
CASSYGGTDSTDTQYF,TGTGCCAGCAGTTACGGAGGGACGGATAGCACAGATACGCAGTATTTT,TRBV6-2/TRBV6-3,few,-,TRBJ2-3
CASSLGQGLSLDYGYTF,TGCGCCAGCAGCCTGGGACAGGGCCTCTCTCTTGACTATGGCTACACCTTC,TRBV4-1,few,TRBD1,TRBJ1-2
CASSESVGEQYF,TGCGCCAGCAGTGAGTCGGTTGGGGAGCAGTACTTC,TRBV10-2,-,-,TRBJ2-7
CSARGLAGLSSSYEQYF,TGCAGTGCTAGAGGGCTTGCCGGACTGAGCAGCTCCTACGAGCAGTACTTC,TRBV20-1,once,-,TRBJ2-7
CASSPRNQPQHF,TGTGCCAGCAGCCCCCGCAATCAGCCCCAGCATTTT,TRBV7-2,few,-,TRBJ1-5
CASTPDVGKNIQYF,TGTGCCAGCACCCCCGACGTAGGCAAAAACATTCAGTACTTC,TRBV6-1,many,-,TRBJ2-4
CASSLAYRGGKYNEQFF,TGTGCCAGCAGCTTAGCCTACAGGGGCGGGAAGTACAATGAGCAGTTCTTC,TRBV7-9,once,-,TRBJ2-1
CASSFNGGADEQFF,TGTGCCAGCAGTTTTAACGGGGGGGCCGATGAGCAGTTCTTC,TRBV27,-,TRBD2,TRBJ2-1
CASSKTTGDQPQHF,TGTGCCAGCAGTAAAACTACAGGGGATCAGCCCCAGCATTTT,TRBV2,-,TRBD1,TRBJ1-5
CASSSQWSEQFF,TGTGCCAGCAGCTCCCAGTGGAGTGAGCAGTTCTTC,TRBV11-2,-,-,TRBJ2-1
CASRSGTGGKVEQFF,TGTGCCAGCAGGTCCGGGACAGGGGGTAAAGTTGAGCAGTTCTTC,TRBV5-4,few,TRBD1,TRBJ2-1
CASNPPGTQYF,TGTGCCAGCAACCCCCCAGGTACGCAGTATTTT,TRBV5-5,-,-,TRBJ2-3
CAWSQGTYEAFF,TGTGCCTGGAGTCAGGGGACATATGAAGCTTTCTTT,TRBV30,few,-,TRBJ1-1
CAISESWREGNEQYF,TGTGCCATCAGTGAGTCTTGGCGGGAGGGTAACGAGCAGTACTTC,TRBV10-3,-,TRBD2,TRBJ2-7
CSAPRLGPAGELFF,TGCAGTGCTCCTCGACTGGGCCCGGCGGGGGAGCTGTTTTTT,TRBV20-1,few,-,TRBJ2-2
CASEGTQETQYF,TGTGCCAGTGAGGGGACCCAAGAGACCCAGTACTTC,TRBV28,few,-,TRBJ2-5
CASSLDRVDSPLHF,TGTGCCAGCAGTCTAGACAGGGTCGACTCACCCCTCCACTTT,TRBV27,-,TRBD1,TRBJ1-6
CASSLGTANEQFF,TGTGCCAGCAGCTTAGGGACAGCCAATGAGCAGTTCTTC,TRBV7-6,few,-,TRBJ2-1
CASSWGRPPGTQYF,TGTGCCAGCAGTTGGGGACGGCCGCCGGGTACGCAGTATTTT,TRBV6-8,-,-,TRBJ2-3
CASSYSSGAEQYF,TGTGCCAGCAGTTACTCTTCCGGGGCCGAGCAGTACTTC,TRBV6-2/TRBV6-3,-,-,TRBJ2-7
CASSPSWAGSQFGQYF,TGTGCCAGCAGCCCCTCCTGGGCAGGTTCCCAATTCGGGCAGTACTTC,TRBV7-9,-,-,TRBJ2-7
CASSHAGASSYGYTF,TGTGCCAGCAGTCACGCAGGGGCTTCTAGTTATGGCTACACCTTC,TRBV7-2,-,-,TRBJ1-2
CASSSRPSLDNSPLHF,TGTGCCAGCAGCTCTAGACCTAGCCTCGATAATTCACCCCTCCACTTT,TRBV7-2,many,-,TRBJ1-6
CSVVKGDTEAFF,TGCAGCGTTGTGAAAGGGGACACTGAAGCTTTCTTT,TRBV29-1,-,-,TRBJ1-1
CASSQADSGQTQYF,TGTGCCAGCAGCCAAGCGGACTCGGGACAGACCCAGTACTTC,TRBV4-2,-,-,TRBJ2-5
CSVGGDPANYGYTF,TGCAGCGTTGGTGGGGATCCAGCTAACTATGGCTACACCTTC,TRBV29-1,-,-,TRBJ1-2
CSVLRGQGGHEQFF,TGCAGCGTCTTGCGCGGACAGGGCGGGCATGAGCAGTTCTTC,TRBV29-1,-,TRBD1,TRBJ2-1
CAWSVRPSYEQYF,TGTGCCTGGAGTGTGAGACCCTCCTACGAGCAGTACTTC,TRBV30,once,-,TRBJ2-7
CASSFQGWNTEAFF,TGTGCCAGCAGTTTCCAGGGGTGGAACACTGAAGCTTTCTTT,TRBV12-3/TRBV12-4,many,-,TRBJ1-1
CSALDRVNSYEQYF,TGCAGCGCCCTGGACAGGGTTAATTCCTACGAGCAGTACTTC,TRBV29-1,-,TRBD1,TRBJ2-7
CASSTPGTGESYEQYF,TGTGCCAGCAGCACCCCCGGGACAGGGGAGTCCTACGAGCAGTACTTC,TRBV7-8,few,TRBD1,TRBJ2-7
CASSLLQLWPQHF,TGTGCCAGCAGCCTCCTACAACTTTGGCCCCAGCATTTT,TRBV6-2/TRBV6-3,-,-,TRBJ1-5
CASSLLGGLYNEQFF,TGTGCCAGCAGTTTACTGGGAGGCCTCTACAATGAGCAGTTCTTC,TRBV12-3/TRBV12-4,-,-,TRBJ2-1
CASSVDLYLQHF,TGTGCCAGCAGTGTCGACCTCTACCTCCAGCATTTT,TRBV6-1,-,-,TRBJ1-5
CASSLGVGVEAFF,TGTGCCAGCAGCTTAGGTGTGGGTGTAGAAGCTTTCTTT,TRBV7-8,few,-,TRBJ1-1
CASSTSGSWKTQYF,TGTGCCAGCAGTACTAGCGGGAGTTGGAAGACCCAGTACTTC,TRBV12-3/TRBV12-4,-,TRBD2,TRBJ2-5
CSVLTVLAGYNEQFF,TGCAGCGTTTTGACTGTACTCGCAGGATACAATGAGCAGTTCTTC,TRBV29-1,few,-,TRBJ2-1
CASSEGLAGAETQYF,TGTGCCAGCAGTGAAGGTCTAGCGGGAGCAGAGACCCAGTACTTC,TRBV6-1,few,TRBD2,TRBJ2-5
CASSLWADSYEQYF,TGTGCCAGCAGCTTATGGGCTGACAGCTACGAGCAGTACTTC,TRBV7-2,many,-,TRBJ2-7
CASSDDYWYEQYF,TGTGCCAGCAGTGATGACTACTGGTACGAGCAGTACTTC,TRBV6-1,-,-,TRBJ2-7
CSATDRYYEQYF,TGCAGTGCTACGGACAGGTACTACGAGCAGTACTTC,TRBV20-1,-,TRBD1,TRBJ2-7
CASSSAGVAYNEQFF,TGTGCCAGCAGCTCAGCGGGAGTCGCCTACAATGAGCAGTTCTTC,TRBV7-6,many,TRBD2,TRBJ2-1
CASSHPLAGGADTQYF,TGTGCCAGCAGTCACCCACTAGCGGGGGGAGCCGATACGCAGTATTTT,TRBV27,few,TRBD2,TRBJ2-3
CASSLEGGGVTEAFF,TGTGCCAGCAGCTTAGAGGGGGGGGGGGTCACTGAAGCTTTCTTT,TRBV7-9,-,-,TRBJ1-1
CASSVAPSRHDEQYF,TGTGCCAGCAGCGTTGCTCCTAGCCGCCACGACGAGCAGTACTTC,TRBV9,-,-,TRBJ2-7
CASSAETLAGGQGTQYF,TGTGCCAGCAGCGCGGAAACACTAGCGGGGGGGCAGGGTACGCAGTATTTT,TRBV7-2,few,TRBD2,TRBJ2-3
CASSFDWGTSRRIEQFF,TGTGCCAGCAGCTTCGACTGGGGGACTAGTCGACGGATTGAGCAGTTCTTC,TRBV7-8,few,TRBD2,TRBJ2-1
CASSLGSTGLNYGYTF,TGTGCCAGCAGCTTAGGGTCGACAGGGCTAAACTATGGCTACACCTTC,TRBV7-9,few,TRBD1,TRBJ1-2